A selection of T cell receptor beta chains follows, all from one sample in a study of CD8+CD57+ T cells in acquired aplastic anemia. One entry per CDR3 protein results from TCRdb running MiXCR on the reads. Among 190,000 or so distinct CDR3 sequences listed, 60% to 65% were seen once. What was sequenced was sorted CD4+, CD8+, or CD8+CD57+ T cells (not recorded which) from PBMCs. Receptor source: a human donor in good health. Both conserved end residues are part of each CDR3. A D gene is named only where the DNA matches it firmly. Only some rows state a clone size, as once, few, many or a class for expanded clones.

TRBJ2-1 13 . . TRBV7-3 CASSLFSDNEQFF TGTGCCAGCAGCTTATTTAGCGACAATGAGCAGTTCTTC
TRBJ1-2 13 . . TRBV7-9 CASSLSRGYGYTF TGTGCCAGCAGCTTGTCGCGGGGTTACGGCTACACCTTC
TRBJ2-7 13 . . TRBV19 CASSIVLSYEQYF TGTGCCAGTAGTATAGTCTTGTCCTACGAGCAGTACTTC
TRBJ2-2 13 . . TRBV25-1 CASRTAQVGELFF TGTGCCAGCAGGACAGCCCAAGTGGGGGAGCTGTTTTTT
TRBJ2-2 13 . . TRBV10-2 CASRGTPTGELFF TGCGCCAGCAGGGGGACCCCGACCGGGGAGCTGTTTTTT
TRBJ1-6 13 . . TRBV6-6 CASTGPANSPPHF TGTGCCAGCACGGGGCCGGCGAATTCACCCCCCCACTTT
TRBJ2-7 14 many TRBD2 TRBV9 CASSPSGGALEQYF TGTGCCAGCAGCCCATCGGGAGGGGCCCTCGAGCAGTACTTC
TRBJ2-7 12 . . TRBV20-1 CSARDLGIEQYF TGCAGTGCTAGAGATTTGGGTATCGAGCAGTACTTC
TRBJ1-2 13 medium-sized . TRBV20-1 CSASSPDNEGYTF TGCAGTGCTAGTTCCCCGGACAACGAGGGCTACACCTTC
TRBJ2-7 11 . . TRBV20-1 CSATNTYEQYF TGCAGTGCTACCAATACCTACGAGCAGTACTTC
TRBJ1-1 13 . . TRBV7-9 CASRGLGYTEAFF TGTGCCAGCAGGGGACTAGGTTACACTGAAGCTTTCTTT
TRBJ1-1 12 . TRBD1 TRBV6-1 CASTQGVTEAFF TGTGCCAGCACTCAGGGGGTCACTGAAGCTTTCTTT
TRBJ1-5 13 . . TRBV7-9 CASSLEGSQPQHF TGCGCCAGCAGCCTGGAGGGGAGTCAGCCCCAGCATTTT
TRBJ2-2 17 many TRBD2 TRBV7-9 CASSSFGLAGVPGELFF TGTGCCAGCAGCTCATTTGGACTAGCGGGGGTACCCGGGGAGCTGTTTTTT
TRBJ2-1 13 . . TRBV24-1 CATSEPSRNEQFF TGTGCCACCAGTGAGCCTAGTAGGAATGAGCAGTTCTTC
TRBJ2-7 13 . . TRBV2 CASIRGGDDEQYF TGTGCCAGCATCCGGGGTGGGGACGACGAGCAGTACTTC
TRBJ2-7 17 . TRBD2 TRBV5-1 CASSRRAGVYSSYEQYF TGCGCCAGCAGCCGGAGGGCGGGGGTCTACAGCTCCTACGAGCAGTACTTC
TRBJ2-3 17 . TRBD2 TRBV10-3 CAISEPGLAGAADTQYF TGTGCCATCAGTGAGCCGGGGTTAGCGGGGGCGGCAGATACGCAGTATTTT
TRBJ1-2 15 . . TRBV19 CASSLLPGGVYGYTF TGTGCCAGTAGTCTTTTACCGGGCGGAGTCTATGGCTACACCTTC
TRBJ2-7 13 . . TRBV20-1 CSASHSASGEQYF TGCAGTGCTAGTCACAGCGCCTCCGGCGAGCAGTACTTC
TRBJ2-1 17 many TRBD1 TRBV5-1 CASRPDRGRSSYNEQFF TGCGCCAGCAGGCCGGACAGGGGCCGCAGCTCCTACAATGAGCAGTTCTTC
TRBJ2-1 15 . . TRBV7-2 CASSPSPGGYNEQFF TGTGCCAGCAGCCCGTCGCCGGGCGGATACAATGAGCAGTTCTTC
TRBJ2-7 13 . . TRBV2 CAITRDTAYEQYF TGTGCCATCACACGGGACACTGCCTACGAGCAGTACTTC
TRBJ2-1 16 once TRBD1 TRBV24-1 CATSAHGQGAYNEQFF TGTGCCACCAGTGCCCACGGACAGGGCGCCTACAATGAGCAGTTCTTC
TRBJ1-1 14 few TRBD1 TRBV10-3 CAISEPTGYTEAFF TGTGCCATCAGTGAGCCGACAGGGTACACTGAAGCTTTCTTT
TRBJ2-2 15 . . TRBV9 CASSLDLLAPGELFF TGTGCCAGCAGCTTAGATCTGTTAGCCCCCGGGGAGCTGTTTTTT
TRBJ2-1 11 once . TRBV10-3 CTIGGPYEQFF TGTACCATCGGGGGGCCGTATGAGCAGTTCTTC
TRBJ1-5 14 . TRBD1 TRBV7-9 CASSFGTEGQPQHF TGTGCCAGCAGCTTCGGGACAGAGGGTCAGCCCCAGCATTTT
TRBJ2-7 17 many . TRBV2 CASIFRGDIRDVYEQYF TGTGCCAGCATCTTCAGGGGGGACATCCGAGACGTATACGAGCAGTACTTC
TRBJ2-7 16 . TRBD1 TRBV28 CASSVPPGQVGKKQYF TGTGCCAGCAGTGTTCCCCCAGGACAGGTTGGTAAGAAGCAGTACTTC
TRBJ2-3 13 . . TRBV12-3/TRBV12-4 CASRRQVTDTQYF TGTGCCAGCAGGCGACAGGTCACAGATACGCAGTATTTT
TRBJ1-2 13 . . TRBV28 CASKTKAGFGYTF TGTGCCAGCAAAACAAAGGCAGGGTTTGGCTACACCTTC
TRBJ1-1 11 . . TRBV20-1 CSASPTTEAFF TGCAGTGCTAGCCCCACCACTGAAGCTTTCTTT
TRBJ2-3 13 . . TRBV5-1 CASSFPGTDTQYF TGCGCCAGCAGCTTCCCCGGGACAGATACGCAGTATTTT
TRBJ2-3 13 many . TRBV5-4 CASSLLGGDTQYF TGTGCCAGCAGCTTATTAGGAGGAGATACGCAGTATTTT
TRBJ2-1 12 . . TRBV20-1 CSASAIYNEQFF TGCAGTGCTAGTGCCATATACAATGAGCAGTTCTTC
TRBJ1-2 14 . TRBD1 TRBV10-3 CAISGTGRLYGYTF TGTGCCATCAGTGGGACAGGGAGGCTTTATGGCTACACCTTC
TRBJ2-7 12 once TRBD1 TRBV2 CARQTGSYEQYF TGTGCTAGGCAGACAGGGAGTTACGAGCAGTACTTC
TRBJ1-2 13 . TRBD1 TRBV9 CASSEGQSYGYTF TGCGCCAGCAGCGAGGGACAGAGCTATGGCTACACCTTC
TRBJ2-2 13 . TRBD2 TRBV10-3 CAISAGGNGGLFF TGTGCCATCAGTGCGGGGGGTAACGGGGGGCTGTTTTTT
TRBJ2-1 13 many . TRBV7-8 CASSLGGRNEQFF TGTGCCAGCAGCTTAGGGGGGCGCAATGAGCAGTTCTTC
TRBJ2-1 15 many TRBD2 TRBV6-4 CASSDVAGGLNEQFF TGTGCCAGCAGTGACGTAGCGGGGGGGCTCAATGAGCAGTTCTTC
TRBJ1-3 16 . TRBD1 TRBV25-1 CASSGPGQGTGNTIYF TGTGCCAGCAGTGGACCGGGACAGGGTACCGGAAACACCATATATTTT
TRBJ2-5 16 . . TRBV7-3 CASSSLGNGAQETQYF TGTGCCAGCAGCTCCTTGGGGAACGGGGCCCAAGAGACCCAGTACTTC
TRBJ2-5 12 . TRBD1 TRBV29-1 CSVVRGGQTQYF TGCAGCGTCGTACGAGGGGGCCAGACCCAGTACTTC
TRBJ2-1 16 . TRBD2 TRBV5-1 CASSLVGTSGYNEQFF TGCGCCAGCAGCTTGGTAGGGACTAGCGGATACAATGAGCAGTTCTTC
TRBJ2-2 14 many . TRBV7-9 CAVDPPGNTGELFF TGTGCCGTCGACCCCCCGGGGAACACCGGGGAGCTGTTTTTT
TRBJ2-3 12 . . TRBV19 CASSTPPDTQYF TGTGCCAGTAGTACCCCCCCCGATACGCAGTATTTT
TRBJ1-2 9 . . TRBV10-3 CASNYGYTF TGTGCCAGTAACTATGGCTACACCTTC
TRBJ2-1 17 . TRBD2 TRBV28 CASSLPTSLAGDYEQFF TGTGCCAGCAGTTTACCAACGAGCCTAGCGGGAGATTATGAGCAGTTCTTC
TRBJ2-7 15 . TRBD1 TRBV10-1 CASSEFGTGSYEQYF TGCGCCAGCAGTGAGTTCGGGACAGGGTCCTACGAGCAGTACTTC
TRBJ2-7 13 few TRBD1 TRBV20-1 CSATGTDSYEQYF TGCAGTGCAACCGGGACAGACTCCTACGAGCAGTACTTC
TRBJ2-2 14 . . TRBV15 CATSSGEDSGELFF TGTGCCACCTCGTCGGGAGAGGATAGCGGGGAGCTGTTTTTT
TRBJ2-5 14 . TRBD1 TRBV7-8 CASSRDSPSGTQYF TGTGCCAGCAGCCGGGACAGCCCCTCGGGGACCCAGTACTTC